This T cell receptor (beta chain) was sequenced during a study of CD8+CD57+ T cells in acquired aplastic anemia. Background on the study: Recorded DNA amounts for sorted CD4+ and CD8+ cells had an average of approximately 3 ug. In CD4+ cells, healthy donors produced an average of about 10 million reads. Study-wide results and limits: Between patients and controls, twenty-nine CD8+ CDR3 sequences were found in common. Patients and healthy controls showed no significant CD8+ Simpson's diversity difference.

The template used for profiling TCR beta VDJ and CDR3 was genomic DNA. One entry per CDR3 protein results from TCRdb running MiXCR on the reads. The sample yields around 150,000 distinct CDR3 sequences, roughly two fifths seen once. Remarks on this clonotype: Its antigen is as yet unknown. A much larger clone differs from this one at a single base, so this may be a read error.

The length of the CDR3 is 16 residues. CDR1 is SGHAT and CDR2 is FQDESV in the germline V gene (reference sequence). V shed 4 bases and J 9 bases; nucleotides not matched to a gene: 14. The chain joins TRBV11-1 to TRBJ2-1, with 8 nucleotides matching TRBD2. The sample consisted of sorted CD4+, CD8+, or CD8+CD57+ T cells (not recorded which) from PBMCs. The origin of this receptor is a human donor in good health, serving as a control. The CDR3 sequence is CASSSTGGAGLTEQFF. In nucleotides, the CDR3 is TGTGCCAGCAGCTCGACCGGGGGGGCCGGTTTGACTGAGCAGTTCTTC.